One T cell receptor beta chain is described in this entry. What this receptor recognizes is not known. Relative to the germline gene, one junction end is altered; a read error may explain this. According to the germline V gene, CDR1 reads KGHDR and CDR2 reads SFDVKD. Reading from cysteine to phenylalanine, the CDR3 counts 15 amino acids. The only DNA kept is the CDR3, 45 bases in frame from the first base. This sample was included in a study of blood T cells in healthy people across ages (dated by TCRdb to 2013 to 2016). As for the study more broadly: Template switching captured roughly one uniquely barcoded TCR beta cDNA molecule per two T cells in model experiments. Age-related changes in TCR beta repertoire diversity were measured in the study by deep sequencing normalized with unique cDNA molecular identifiers. Donors were grouped into four age groups: young (average roughly 15 years), middle-aged (less than 40), aged (over 55) and long-lived (about 82). To avoid experimental bias, donors of different ages were distributed randomly across sequencing lanes. For two donors (one aged 18 to 29 and one aged 80 or older), the study analyzed two additional independent replicas of 1 million unique cDNA reads from the same blood draw. Overall study results and their limits: Because donor CMV infection status was unknown, age-related changes in expanded clonotypes were potentially confounded. Compared with the aged group, more naive CD4+ T cells, fewer expanded clones and increased TCR diversity were shown by the long-lived group, suggesting age selection. Total diversity estimates from one million sequenced T cells were considered lower bounds and underestimates. Conclusive comparison of naive and antigen-experienced compartments was prevented by the profiling of bulk unsorted PBMCs. A strong correlation was found between observed TCR beta diversity and the percentage of naive T cells measured by flow cytometry. As age increased, observed TCR beta diversity per million T cells dropped in a roughly linear way, and a significant reduction was already evident by age around 41.

The method was 5' RACE. The sequencing machine was an Illumina HiSeq 2500. A second PCR of 7 to 11 cycles was run with a J-beta primer mix and a sample-barcoded 5' primer. A unique molecular identifier was introduced onto each TCR beta cDNA molecule by a template-switch 5' adaptor carrying 12 random nucleotides. Each sample yielded at least 2.5 million CDR3-containing paired-end reads. First-strand cDNA was synthesized from all RNA with the Mint cDNA synthesis kit, primed by a TRBC-specific oligonucleotide. Following uracil-DNA glycosylase treatment, all cDNA underwent a first 18-cycle PCR with the universal primers M1SS and BC2_uni_R. The study's processing was this. For normalization, 1 million high-quality reads were randomly selected from each sample, with every read carrying a distinct molecular identifier. Reads with shared molecular identifiers were discarded instead of being binned into consensus sequences. MiTCR, set to a Q25 quality threshold and the strictest error-elimination algorithm, was used for CDR3 identification, clonotype clustering and error correction. A nonparametric unseen species model using Euler transformation provided a lower-bound estimate of total TCR beta diversity. TCRdb trimmed public reads at Q25 via fastp, called clones via MiXCR and kept in-frame beta chains. For every CDR3 protein sequence, its rows merge into one entry that carries the most common genes and DNA. TCRdb's processing, not the study's, gives the V and J calls here. In all, the sample holds about 720,000 distinct CDR3 sequences, and about a fifth of those were seen once. The ten biggest clones cover roughly 22% of the sample.

The donors were roughly 40 Caucasian individuals from Russia, aged roughly 6 to 90 years, who were systemically healthy. Each donor gave about 11 milliliters of peripheral blood, drawn into EDTA-treated Vacutainer tubes. Ficoll-Paque density-gradient centrifugation was used to isolate PBMCs, with at least 7 million obtained per sample. Trizol reagent was used to extract total RNA from PBMCs, with at least 5.5 micrograms per sample. For every donor, flow cytometry on a PBMC aliquot measured the percentage of naive CD45RAhigh/CD27high T cells. Sequenced material: blood. This clonotype was obtained from a man aged 65-85 years in good health. The receptor chain draws on TRBV24-1 and TRBJ2-1, with a tentative D gene TRBD1 over 8 matching bases. In nucleotide form, the sequence is TGTGCCACCAGTGTAACAGGGGGGGCCTACAATGAGAAGTTCTTC. Translated, it reads CATSVTGGAYNEKFF.